This TCR beta chain was found in a study of blood T cell repertoires in COVID-19. As for this clone: The same CDR3 is also encoded by other DNA sequences in this sample.

The participants were between about 18 and 100 years old and came from roughly 24 US areas. The CDR3 is made up of 13 amino acids. From germline, CDR1 is SEHNR and CDR2 FQNEAQ (reference sequence). V lost 5 bases and J lost 4, with 9 bases in between. Authors' analysis steps: The authors estimated nucleated cell counts from reference gene primer amplification. Profiled with immunoSEQ multiplex PCR; TCRdb holds only in-frame clones, not every one. V and J calls and clone size are those listed in that table; D and trimming were worked out from the DNA. Of some 150,000 clones in the sample, less than 90% were seen once.

The sequence was collected from a woman between 50 and 59 years old who had been exposed to COVID-19. Sequencing was done on a sample of PBMCs or T cells enriched from blood (not recorded which). The chain carries TRBV7-9 and TRBJ2-1; TRBD1 might be the D (6 bases). CDR3 protein: CASSLGAYNEQFF. The CDR3 DNA is TGTGCCAGCAGCCTGGGGGCTTACAATGAGCAGTTCTTC.